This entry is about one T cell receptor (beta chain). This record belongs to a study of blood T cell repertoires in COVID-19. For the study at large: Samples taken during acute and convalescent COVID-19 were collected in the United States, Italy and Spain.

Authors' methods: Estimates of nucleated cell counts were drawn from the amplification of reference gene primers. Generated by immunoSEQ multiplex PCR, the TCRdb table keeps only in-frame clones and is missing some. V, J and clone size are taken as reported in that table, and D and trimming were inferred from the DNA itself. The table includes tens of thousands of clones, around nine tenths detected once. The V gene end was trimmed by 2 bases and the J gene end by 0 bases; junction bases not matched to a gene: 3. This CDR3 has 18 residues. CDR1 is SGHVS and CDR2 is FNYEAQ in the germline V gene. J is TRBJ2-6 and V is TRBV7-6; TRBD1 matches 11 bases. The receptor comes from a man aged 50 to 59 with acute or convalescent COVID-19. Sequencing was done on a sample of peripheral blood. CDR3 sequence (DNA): TGTGCCAGCAGCTTACTAGGGACAGGGGGCTCTGGGGCCAACGTCCTGACTTTC. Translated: CASSLLGTGGSGANVLTF.